This TCR beta chain is drawn from a study of blood T cell repertoires in COVID-19. About the study: Recovered Cohort 3 donors showed two negative PCRs, clearance, or symptom resolution. From T cells, B-cell-depleted T cells, or PBMCs came the material, which was cDNA or gDNA.

Researchers sorted participants into cohorts using their self-reported clinical history. Methods used by the authors: How many nucleated cells were present was estimated from reference gene primer amplification. Sequencing was performed with immunoSEQ multiplex PCR; in TCRdb, only in-frame clones are kept and a portion is missing. The V and J calls and the clone size are those of that table, but D and trimming were determined from the DNA. This sample has fewer than 250,000 clones; 87% occur once, and the top ten carry 7% to 8.5%. V gave up 5 bases and J gave up 3 bases, with 14 bases separating them. CDR3 length: 15 residues. Looked up from germline, CDR1 is SEHNR and CDR2 is FQNEAQ (reference sequence).

The V and J genes are TRBV7-9 and TRBJ1-3; TRBD1 is a possible D gene (5 bases). What was sequenced was PBMCs or T cells enriched from blood (not recorded which). The source is a man under 40 in a cohort exposed to, infected with or recovered from COVID-19 (not recorded which). The CDR3 protein is CASSPPGGGGNTIYF. The CDR3 region has the DNA TGTGCCAGCAGCCCGCCGGGGGGAGGTGGAAACACCATATATTTT. The variable domain in full, with the rest retrieved from reference TRBV7-9 and TRBJ1-3, is DTGVSQNPRHKITKRGQNVTFRCDPISEHNRLYWYRQTLGQGPEFLTYFQNEAQLEKSRLLSDRFSAERPKGSFSTLEIQRTEQGDSAMYLCASSPPGGGGNTIYFGEGSWLTVV.